The present T cell receptor beta chain was sequenced within a study of blood T cell repertoires in COVID-19 (dated by TCRdb to 2020 to 2022). Looking at the study overall: Collaborator samples came from the United States, Italy and Spain and covered acute and convalescent phases of COVID-19. The prospective study material was composed of cDNA or gDNA derived from T cells, B-cell-depleted T cells, or PBMCs. Subjects who had been exposed to COVID-19, were actively infected with it, or had recovered from it provided the deeply sampled blood TCRbeta repertoires that made up the dataset. The repertoires were made available in a free public database intended to serve as a resource for research on the immune response to SARS-CoV-2. The samples were drawn from two sources: the first 160 participants of the ongoing ImmuneRACE study, and fewer than 1,500 subjects contributed by 6 global collaborators. Sample metadata almost always included a de-identified subject ID, COVID-19 status, age in years and sex. Where HLA class I and class II types were available, the types were taken from metadata supplied by the sample provider, not from assay-based typing.

Concerning this clone: Its antigen target is currently unknown. Base quality data are lacking; no much larger clone is found one base away.

What the study reported, not specific to this receptor: Clinical and demographic metadata were provided uncurated, with the amount varying by source and participant.

The germline V gene specifies SGHRS as CDR1 and YFSETQ as CDR2. The V and J ends are trimmed by 4 bases and 9 bases, leaving 26 bases between them. Reading from cysteine to phenylalanine, the CDR3 counts 18 amino acids. Only the CDR3 DNA is retained, 54 bases long and in frame from the first base. TCRbeta CDR3 regions were amplified from genomic DNA using the immunoSEQ Assay, a bias-controlled multiplex PCR. On the authors' methods: Within the assay, amplification of reference gene primers was used to estimate how many nucleated cells each sample contained. To quantify the absolute abundance of each unique TCRbeta CDR3 rearrangement, sequence reads were collapsed and filtered. For each sample, productive Simpson clonality was calculated as the square root of Simpson's diversity index over productive rearrangements. TCRdb limited this immuneACCESS table to in-frame rearrangements with V and J called. A share of clones is missing; checked studies link under half to unresolved V genes, and the rest is unexplained. The V and J calls and clone size come from that table; D and trimming were worked out from the DNA. For this sample there are about 91,000 clones; almost 90% appear just once. The ten most abundant clones make up around 8.1% of the sample.

Collaborating institutions collected whole blood in K2EDTA tubes following their own protocols. For TCRbeta analysis, collaborators shipped samples as frozen whole blood, isolated PBMCs, or DNA extracted from either of those sample types. The rearrangement joined TRBV5-1 to TRBJ1-6; a weak D assignment points to TRBD1 (6 bases agree). Sequencing input: peripheral blood. This clonotype was obtained from a woman in her 70s with acute or convalescent COVID-19. The encoded CDR3 is CASSPTRTGGGQGSPLHF. Here is the DNA: TGCGCCAGCAGCCCGACCAGGACGGGGGGCGGTCAGGGTTCACCCCTCCACTTT.